The 17 T cell receptor beta chains given below trace back to one sample, sequenced in a study of T cell clonality in common variable immunodeficiency. This table comes from immunoSEQ multiplex PCR, and its TCRdb copy is limited to in-frame clones, with some not included. The repertoire consists of approximately 46,000 clones, none detected only once. The specimen was peripheral blood mononuclear cells. All receptors derive from a person aged 18 to 75 in good health.

This clone was seen many times. The CDR3 end is not reached by the read, which stops 3 residues before it; the germline J gene fills it in. The chain has TRBV7-2 and TRBJ1-5, with D possibly being TRBD1 (5 bases). Germline values: CDR1 SGHTA, CDR2 FQGNSA. V lost 1 base and J lost 1, with 5 bases in between. The CDR3 has 14 residues. The DNA read from the CDR3 is TGTGCCAGCAGCTTAGGGACAAGCAATCAGCCC. Its protein is CASSLGTSNQP. The full CDR3 reads CASSLGTSNQPQHF.

At least ten counts were recorded for this clone. The sequence runs out 3 residues before the end of the CDR3; the remainder is reconstructed from the germline J gene. The chain uses TRBV6-1 and TRBJ2-3; D perhaps matches TRBD1 (5 bases). The CDR3 consists of 15 residues. The ends were cut back, 2 bases at V and 4 bases at J, with 13 bases in the middle. Germline V lookup: CDR1 MNHNS, CDR2 SASEGT. CDR3 bases read: TGTGCCAGCAGTGAATTTGGTGGGGCCTCAGATACG. Translating gives CASSEFGGASDT. The CDR3 as a whole reads CASSEFGGASDTQYF.

This clone has only a few counts. With the read ending 3 residues before the CDR3 end, the germline J gene is used to fill in that end. The chain employs TRBV7-9 and TRBJ2-4; TRBD1 is a possible D gene (5 bases). This CDR3 spans 15 amino acids. Looked up from germline, CDR1 is SEHNR and CDR2 is FQNEAQ (reference sequence). The CDR3 sequence: CASSLAGAPNYGQYF. The sequenced CDR3 bases are TGTGCCAGCAGCTTAGCAGGGGCACCTAACTATGGT.

This clone was seen at least ten times. The read falls 3 residues short of the CDR3 end, and the missing part is taken from the germline J gene. This sequence joins TRBV5-1 and TRBJ2-3; TRBD2 agrees at 8 bases. This CDR3 spans 14 amino acids. The germline gives CDR1 SGHRS, CDR2 YFSETQ. V shed 2 bases, J shed 6 bases, and the junction held 5 bases outside the gene matches. Here the CDR3 reads CASSLDAGGDTQYF. CDR3 bases read: TGCGCCAGCAGCTTAGACGCGGGGGGTGATACG.

This clone was found many times. The sequenced fragment ends 3 residues before the CDR3 boundary, so the rest is inferred from the germline J gene. The chain links TRBV7-8 to TRBJ1-5; maybe TRBD1 (5 bases). The CDR3 totals 17 residues. Germline V gene data show CDR1 as SGHVS and CDR2 as FQNEAQ. V was clipped by 0 bases and J by 0 bases, with 12 bases between them. Partial CDR3 DNA: TGTGCCAGCAGCTTAGCCACAGGCCTGTATAGCAATCAGCCC. Protein sequence: CASSLATGLYSNQP. The whole CDR3 reads CASSLATGLYSNQPQHF.

This clone has a count of ten or more. The observed sequence ends 3 residues before the CDR3 terminus, with the missing tail filled in from the germline J gene. The V and J genes are TRBV12-5 and TRBJ1-5; D might be TRBD1 (6 bases). The CDR3 runs 14 residues. The ends were cut back, 5 bases at V and 4 bases at J, with 12 bases in the middle. Germline CDR1 and CDR2: LGHNT and FRNRAP. CDR3 protein: CASGPGTPNQPQHF. CDR3 DNA, as far as it was read: TGTGCTAGTGGTCCCGGGACACCGAATCAGCCC.

Ten or more counts support this clone. The read stops 3 residues short of the end of the CDR3; the missing end is completed from the germline J gene. The chain uses TRBV10-3 and TRBJ2-3; 9 bases match TRBD1. CDR3 length equals 16 residues. With 3 bases clipped from V and 2 bases from J, the junction kept 6 bases outside the gene matches. Germline lookup yields CDR1 ENHRY and CDR2 SYGVKD. The CDR3 DNA, read in part, is TGTGCCATCAGTGAATCAACAGGGGGCGACACAGATACG. It yields the protein CAISESTGGDTDT. The full CDR3 protein reads CAISESTGGDTDTQYF.

This clone was found many times. Sequencing ends 3 residues short of the CDR3 end; the germline J gene provides the rest. The rearrangement joins TRBV4-1 to TRBJ2-3; a weak D match, TRBD2 (7 bases). The V gene's germline CDR1 is MGHRA and CDR2 YSYEKL. Between the trimmed V and J ends, which lost 4 bases and 0 bases, there was a span of 17 bases. This CDR3 comprises 17 residues. CDR3 sequence: CASSPTRGGASTDTQYF. The part of the CDR3 DNA that was read is TGCGCCAGCAGCCCAACAAGGGGGGGGGCTAGCACAGATACG.

This clone has ten or more counts. Coverage ceases 3 residues before the CDR3 finishes, and the germline J gene fills in the end. V gene TRBV5-6 combines with J gene TRBJ2-3, with TRBD1 identical over 7 bases. The V and J ends lost 7 bases and 4 bases, in that order; junction bases with no gene match: 6. CDR3 length: 13 amino acids. Per the germline V gene, CDR1 is SGHDT and CDR2 is YYEEEE. The CDR3 spells CASQTGLPDTQYF. The DNA read from the CDR3 is TGTGCCAGCCAGACAGGGCTCCCAGATACG.

CDR3 residues: CAWSGALGLAGPFQETQYF. The covered CDR3 bases are TGTGCCTGGAGTGGGGCCCTGGGACTAGCGGGGCCTTTCCAAGAGACC. The chain joins TRBV30 to TRBJ2-5; 13 bases align to TRBD2. The CDR3 end falls 3 residues outside the read, so it is completed with the germline J gene. Germline V gene sequence: CDR1 GTSNPN, CDR2 SVGIG (reference sequence). V gave up 1 base and J gave up 1 base; unmatched junction bases: 12. The CDR3 sequence is 19 residues long.

This clone was detected many times. Read sequence stops 3 residues before the CDR3 end, and the germline J gene provides the missing end. The chain has TRBV7-7 and TRBJ2-5; unclear D gene. Germline assignment: CDR1 SSHAT and CDR2 FNYEAQ (reference sequence). With 1 base removed from V and 3 bases from J, the gap between germline ends came to 6 bases. The CDR3 consists of 13 residues. CDR3 amino acids: CASSLDPEETQYF. Incomplete CDR3 DNA: TGTGCCAGCAGCTTAGATCCGGAAGAGACC.

This clone has at least ten counts. The read stops 3 residues short of the end of the CDR3; the missing end is completed from the germline J gene. The chain employs TRBV5-1 and TRBJ1-1, with TRBD1 matching over 8 bases. CDR1 and CDR2 (germline): SGHRS, YFSETQ. The CDR3 loop spans 15 amino acids. The V segment lost 1 base and the J segment 4 bases; nucleotides outside the gene matches: 6. The CDR3 sequence is CASSLSQTGGTEAFF. Incomplete CDR3 DNA: TGCGCCAGCAGCTTGTCCCAAACAGGGGGCACTGAA.

In this sample, this clone turned up many times. The read terminates 3 residues before the CDR3 end, so the remaining end is supplied by the germline J gene. The rearrangement joins TRBV12-3 or TRBV12-4 to TRBJ1-2, with D maybe TRBD1 (5 bases). The CDR3 consists of 13 residues. V lost 10 bases and J lost 4, with 16 bases in between. CDR3 bases read: TGTGCCACCGTAGACCGACAGTTCTATGGC. Protein product: CATVDRQFYG. The complete CDR3 protein is CATVDRQFYGYTF.

This clone was counted at least ten times. One end of the junction does not line up with germline, which may come from a read error. The read finishes 3 residues shy of the CDR3 end, and the germline J gene is used to complete it. The chain couples TRBV4-2 to TRBJ2-5; weak D call: TRBD2 (6 bases). This CDR3 region has 14 residues. The germline gives CDR1 LGHNA, CDR2 YNFKEQ. The CDR3: CASSQAGNQETQYF. The covered CDR3 bases are TGCGCCAGCAGCCAAGCGGGTAACCAAGAGACC.

This clone appeared many times. The read terminates 3 residues ahead of where the CDR3 ends, so the germline J gene completes it. The gene calls are TRBV7-2 and TRBJ2-5, with 7 bases that match TRBD2. J gave up 4 bases and V 5 bases, and 10 bases lay outside the gene matches. The CDR3 has 15 amino acids. Per germline, CDR1 SGHTA and CDR2 FQGNSA. The CDR3 loop is CASSPWTSIRETQYF. The DNA read from the CDR3 is TGTGCCAGCAGCCCGTGGACTAGTATACGAGAGACC.

This clone has at least ten counts. The read falls 3 residues short of the CDR3 end, and the missing part is taken from the germline J gene. The chain employs TRBV2 and TRBJ2-4; 8 nucleotides align to TRBD1. From germline, CDR1 is SNHLY and CDR2 FYNNEI. The V gene end was trimmed by 7 bases and the J gene end by 0 bases; junction bases not matched to a gene: 5. This CDR3 contains 15 residues. CDR3 bases read: TGTGCCAGCACGGGACAGGTCCTAGCCAAAAACATT. This codes for CASTGQVLAKNI. The entire CDR3 protein is CASTGQVLAKNIQYF.

This clone appeared many times. The read ends 3 residues early relative to the CDR3; the germline J gene fills the gap. The V call is TRBV19, the J call TRBJ2-5; 13 bases are a match to TRBD2. The germline V gene has CDR1 LNHDA and CDR2 SQIVND (reference sequence). V was clipped by 6 bases and J by 5 bases; unmatched bases: 6. CDR3 size: 15 residues. CDR3 sequence: CASSTSGGARETQYF. The covered CDR3 bases are TGTGCCAGTAGCACTAGCGGGGGGGCCAGGGAGACC.